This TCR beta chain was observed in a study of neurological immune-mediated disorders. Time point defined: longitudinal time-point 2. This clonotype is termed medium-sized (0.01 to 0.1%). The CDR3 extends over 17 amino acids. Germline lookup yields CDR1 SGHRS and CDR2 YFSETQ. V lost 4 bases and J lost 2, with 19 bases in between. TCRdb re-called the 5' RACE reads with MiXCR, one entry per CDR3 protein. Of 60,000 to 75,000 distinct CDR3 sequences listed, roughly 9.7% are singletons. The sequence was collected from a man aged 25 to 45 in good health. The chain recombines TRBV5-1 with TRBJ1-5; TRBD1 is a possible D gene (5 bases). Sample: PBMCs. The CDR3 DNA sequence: TGCGCCAGCAGCCCGAACGCTTGGGAACAGGGCAATCAGCCCCAGCATTTT. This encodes CASSPNAWEQGNQPQHF.